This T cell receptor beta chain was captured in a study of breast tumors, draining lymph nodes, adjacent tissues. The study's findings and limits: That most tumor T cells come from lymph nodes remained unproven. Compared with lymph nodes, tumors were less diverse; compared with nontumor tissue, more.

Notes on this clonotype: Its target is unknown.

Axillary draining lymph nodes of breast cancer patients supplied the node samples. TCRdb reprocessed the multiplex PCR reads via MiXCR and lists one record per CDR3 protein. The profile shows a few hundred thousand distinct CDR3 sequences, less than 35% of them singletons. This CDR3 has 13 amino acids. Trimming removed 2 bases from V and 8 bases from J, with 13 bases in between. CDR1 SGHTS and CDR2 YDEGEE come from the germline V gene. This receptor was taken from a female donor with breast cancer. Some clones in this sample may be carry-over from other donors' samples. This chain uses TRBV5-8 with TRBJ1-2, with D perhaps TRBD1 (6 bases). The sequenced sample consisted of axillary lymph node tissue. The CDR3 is CASSFPDQGGYTF. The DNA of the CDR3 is TGTGCCAGCAGCTTCCCGGATCAGGGGGGCTACACCTTC.